The 25 T cell receptor beta chains below come from one sample, sequenced in a study of spatial heterogeneity in lung cancer (dated by TCRdb to about 2019). The library relied on 5' RACE. Sequenced using a NextSeq 500. The public reads were quality trimmed at Q25 with fastp and then assembled into clones with MiXCR by TCRdb, keeping productive beta chains. Each entry is one CDR3 protein sequence, shown with its most common DNA and genes. This sample has roughly 34,000 distinct CDR3 sequences in its table, and about 7.6% of those were observed once. In total, the top ten clones hold 9.4% of the sample. The sample's time point label, decoded: blood at routine non-recurrence follow-up after resection. The sample here was PBMCs, taken at follow-up. The receptors come from a male donor with early-stage non-small cell lung cancer.

This clonotype was detected many times. The chain employs TRBV5-1 and TRBJ2-3, with 14 bases identical to TRBD2. The CDR3 has 17 amino acids. Looked up from germline, CDR1 is SGHRS and CDR2 is YFSETQ. V shed 4 bases, J shed 2 bases, and the junction held 6 bases outside the gene matches. The CDR3 reads CASSPGLAGAVTDTQYF. In DNA, the CDR3 is TGCGCCAGCAGCCCGGGACTAGCGGGGGCCGTCACAGATACGCAGTATTTT.

This clonotype has only a few counts. The rearrangement uses TRBV11-2 and TRBJ2-7; the match to TRBD1 covers 7 bases. The J segment lost 5 bases and the V segment lost 5 bases, leaving 18 bases of the junction unmatched. This CDR3 contains 17 residues. Germline V gene data show CDR1 as SGHAT and CDR2 as FQNNGV. The CDR3 region is CASSPIPLGQSSHEQYF. In DNA, the CDR3 is TGTGCCAGCAGCCCAATCCCATTGGGACAGAGTAGCCACGAGCAGTACTTC.

This clonotype was detected ten times or more. The chain has TRBV10-2 and TRBJ2-5; 8 bases map to TRBD1. The ends lost 8 bases at V and 5 bases at J; junction bases unmatched: 10. Germline CDR1 is WSHSY and CDR2 is SAAADI. The CDR3 length is 14 residues. CDR3 protein: CASGRTGNAETQYF. In nucleotides, the CDR3 is TGCGCCAGCGGGAGGACAGGGAATGCGGAGACCCAGTACTTC.

The CDR3 bases are TGTGCCTGGAGTTCGGGACAGGTGTGGGATACGCAGTATTTT. The encoded protein is CAWSSGQVWDTQYF. V is TRBV30 and J is TRBJ2-3, with TRBD1 identical over 8 bases. The CDR3 runs 14 residues. Trimming cost V 2 bases and J 6 bases; bases outside gene matches: 7. Germline V gene sequence: CDR1 GTSNPN, CDR2 SVGIG (reference sequence).

This clonotype came up many times. The chain recombines TRBV7-6 with TRBJ2-3; 8 positions match TRBD2. The CDR3 loop spans 16 amino acids. The junction had 4 bases not matched to a gene; V was cut back by 1 base and J by 1 base. Per germline, CDR1 SGHVS and CDR2 FNYEAQ. The DNA for the CDR3 is TGTGCCAGCAGCTTAGGGGCGCGGGGGGGCACAGATACGCAGTATTTT. Amino acid sequence: CASSLGARGGTDTQYF. The variable domain in full, completed from reference TRBV7-6 and TRBJ2-3, reads GAGVSQSPRYKVTKRGQDVALRCDPISGHVSLYWYRQALGQGPEFLTYFNYEAQQDKSGLPNDRFSAERPEGSISTLTIQRTEQRDSAMYRCASSLGARGGTDTQYFGPGTRLTVL.

In this sample, this clonotype turned up many times. The V gene is TRBV20-1, the J gene TRBJ2-5, with D unclear. Trimming removed 1 base at V and 5 bases at J, with 8 bases between. Per the germline V gene, CDR1 is DFQATT and CDR2 is SNEGSKA (reference sequence). The CDR3 is made up of 12 amino acids. In DNA, the CDR3 is TGCAGTGCTAGAGCCCGCCGTGAGACCCAGTACTTC. It codes for CSARARRETQYF.

There are many counts of this clonotype. V is TRBV6-7 and J is TRBJ1-5, with TRBD1 matching over 8 bases. TRBV6-7 is known as an ORF, though its function is uncertain. V gave up 4 bases and J gave up 7 bases; unmatched junction bases: 9. The CDR3 extends over 15 amino acids. CDR3 bases: TGTGCCAGCAGTTCCCCGACAGGGGCAGCGCAGCCCCAGCATTTT. This gives the protein CASSSPTGAAQPQHF.

There are many counts of this clonotype. The rearrangement joins TRBV5-1 to TRBJ1-4; 9 bases are shared with TRBD1. CDR3 length equals 16 residues. Per germline, CDR1 SGHRS and CDR2 YFSETQ. V lost 3 bases and J lost 3; bases outside the gene matches: 6. In nucleotides, the CDR3 is TGCGCCAGCAGCTCTACAGGGGGCAGGGCTAATGAAAAACTGTTTTTT. This sequence encodes CASSSTGGRANEKLFF.

This clonotype was counted many times. The gene calls are TRBV27 and TRBJ2-1; 9 bases line up with TRBD2. J was trimmed by 5 bases and V by 3 bases; bases with no gene match: 8. This CDR3 has 16 residues. From germline, CDR1 is MNHEY and CDR2 SMNVEV (reference sequence). The CDR3 protein is CASSLAGGATDNEQFF. CDR3 DNA: TGTGCCAGCAGTTTGGCGGGGGGGGCGACGGACAATGAGCAGTTCTTC.

Ten or more counts support this clonotype. The chain combines TRBV12-3 or TRBV12-4 with TRBJ1-4; D is possibly TRBD1 (6 bases). The germline V and J ends were trimmed by 3 bases and 5 bases, with 13 bases remaining between them. The CDR3 is 15 amino acids. In DNA, the CDR3 is TGTGCCAGCAGTTTGATGGACAGCCGGAATGAAAAACTGTTTTTT. It specifies CASSLMDSRNEKLFF.

The sample holds many counts of this clonotype. V usage is TRBV9 and J usage is TRBJ2-3; tentatively, D is TRBD2 (5 bases). The V end was cut by 4 bases, the J end by 5 bases, with 20 bases between. Per the germline V gene, CDR1 is SGDLS and CDR2 is YYNGEE. This CDR3 comprises 16 residues. For the CDR3, the DNA is TGTGCCAGCAGCCCGACACCGGGTCGAGAGGGAGATACGCAGTATTTT. This sequence encodes CASSPTPGREGDTQYF.

The sample holds many counts of this clonotype. The chain employs TRBV2 and TRBJ2-7; possible D gene TRBD1, 5 bases. This CDR3 contains 11 residues. V was pared by 9 bases and J by 5 bases, with 11 bases between. Germline V gene sequence: CDR1 SNHLY, CDR2 FYNNEI. CDR3: CARRAGHEQYF. In nucleotides, the CDR3 is TGTGCCAGAAGGGCAGGGCACGAGCAGTACTTC. Variable domain in full (rest from reference TRBV2 and TRBJ2-7): EPEVTQTPSHQVTQMGQEVILRCVPISNHLYFYWYRQILGQKVEFLVSFYNNEISEKSEIFDDQFSVERPDGSNFTLKIRSTKLEDSAMYFCARRAGHEQYFGPGTRLTVT.

This clonotype was recorded at least ten times. V and J are TRBV5-6 and TRBJ2-2, with no clear D. The CDR3 has 12 amino acids. V gave up 2 bases and J gave up 7 bases, with 6 bases separating them. CDR1 and CDR2 (germline): SGHDT, YYEEEE. CDR3 nucleotides: TGTGCCAGCAGCTTAGTAAGCGGGGAGCTGTTTTTT. It is translated as CASSLVSGELFF.

This rearrangement joins TRBV6-5 to TRBJ1-2; no clear D. Germline CDR1 is MNHEY and CDR2 is SVGAGI. This CDR3 region has 14 residues. V lost 0 bases and J 2 bases, leaving 7 bases between the germline ends. This CDR3 is CASSYSQENYGYTF. The CDR3 region has the DNA TGTGCCAGCAGTTACTCCCAGGAAAACTATGGCTACACCTTC.

This clonotype was found many times. This rearrangement joins TRBV7-9 to TRBJ1-4; the match to TRBD1 covers 8 bases. This CDR3 region has 16 residues. Germline CDR1 reads SEHNR; CDR2 reads FQNEAQ (reference sequence). V was clipped by 5 bases and J by 8 bases; unmatched bases: 13. The CDR3 reads CASSLRGRRPDEKLFF. DNA of the CDR3: TGTGCCAGCAGCCTCAGGGGGCGCAGGCCCGACGAAAAACTGTTTTTT.

In this sample, this clonotype turned up many times. The chain combines TRBV19 with TRBJ1-5; D unresolved. The V and J ends lost 2 bases and 6 bases respectively, with 5 bases between them. Germline V gives CDR1 LNHDA, CDR2 SQIVND (reference sequence). The CDR3 extends over 12 amino acids. The CDR3 nucleotides are TGTGCCAGTAGTATAAGGACTCAGCCCCAGCATTTT. Translation gives CASSIRTQPQHF.

V gene TRBV9 combines with J gene TRBJ2-5, with TRBD2 matching 7 bases. The CDR3 is made up of 14 amino acids. Germline V CDR1 and CDR2: SGDLS, YYNGEE. Trimming cost V 3 bases and J 1 base; bases outside gene matches: 3. CDR3 amino acids: CASSATSAQETQYF. The CDR3 nucleotides read TGTGCCAGCAGCGCAACTAGCGCCCAAGAGACCCAGTACTTC.

This clonotype was counted at least ten times. The V and J genes are TRBV10-3 and TRBJ2-7; 7 nucleotides align to TRBD1. The CDR3 has 15 amino acids. The germline CDR1 and CDR2 sequences are ENHRY and SYGVKD. Trimming cost V 3 bases and J 0 bases; bases outside gene matches: 5. The CDR3 spells CAISERQGVSYEQYF. The CDR3 coding sequence is TGTGCCATCAGTGAAAGGCAGGGGGTCTCCTACGAGCAGTACTTC.

This clonotype was found many times. This chain connects TRBV12-3 or TRBV12-4 to TRBJ2-1; D could derive from TRBD1 or TRBD2 (6 bases each). The V end was cut by 5 bases, the J end by 5 bases, with 16 bases between. This CDR3 has 15 residues. CDR3 amino acids: CASSPVRGQNNEQFF. DNA of the CDR3: TGTGCCAGCAGTCCCGTACGGGGGCAGAACAATGAGCAGTTCTTC.

Concerning this clonotype: This could be a read error, since a much larger clone is one nucleotide away. The genes are TRBV12-3 or TRBV12-4 and TRBJ2-6, with 11 bases lining up with TRBD1. This CDR3 is 16 amino acids long. The CDR3 DNA reads as TGTGCCAGCAAAGGACAGGGGGCGCTTGGGGCCAACGCCCTGACTTTC. It is translated as CASKGQGALGANALTF.

The sample holds many counts of this clonotype. The V call is TRBV7-6, the J call TRBJ2-5; either TRBD1 or TRBD2 may fit D (7 bases each). This CDR3 region has 16 residues. Germline loops: CDR1 SGHVS, CDR2 FNYEAQ. The V and J ends lost 5 bases and 1 base respectively, with 17 bases between them. CDR3 sequence (DNA): TGTGCCAGCAGCCCGGGGGGTGACAGGGCCCAAGAGACCCAGTACTTC. Translating gives CASSPGGDRAQETQYF. The full variable domain, rest sourced from reference TRBV7-6 and TRBJ2-5, is GAGVSQSPRYKVTKRGQDVALRCDPISGHVSLYWYRQALGQGPEFLTYFNYEAQQDKSGLPNDRFSAERPEGSISTLTIQRTEQRDSAMYRCASSPGGDRAQETQYFGPGTRLLVL.

This clonotype was picked up many times. The chain couples TRBV6-1 to TRBJ2-5; TRBD1 matches 8 bases. The CDR3 extends over 13 amino acids. Losses at the gene ends were 6 bases for V and 3 bases for J; bases not matched to a gene: 3. The germline V gene encodes CDR1 MNHNS and CDR2 SASEGT. CDR3 region: CASRWTGKETQYF. CDR3 in DNA: TGTGCCAGCAGATGGACAGGGAAAGAGACCCAGTACTTC.

Many counts were recorded for this clonotype. J is TRBJ2-3 and V is TRBV11-2, with 13 bases aligning to TRBD2. CDR1 and CDR2 from the germline V gene are SGHAT and FQNNGV. This CDR3 is 17 amino acids long. Germline trimming cut 5 bases from V and 3 bases from J; bases unmatched to any gene: 8. CDR3 in amino acids: CASSTRLAGGLTDTQYF. CDR3 DNA: TGTGCCAGCAGCACCCGACTAGCGGGGGGACTTACAGATACGCAGTATTTT.

The table lists this clonotype with many counts. The V call is TRBV5-1, the J call TRBJ2-4; 7 bases match TRBD1. The CDR3 length is 18 residues. V lost 0 bases to trimming and J lost 1 base; unmatched junction nucleotides: 10. CDR1 SGHRS and CDR2 YFSETQ come from the germline V gene. The CDR3 region has the DNA TGCGCCAGCAGCTTGGCGGGACAGCTCTCAGGGGCCAAAAACATTCAGTACTTC. It specifies CASSLAGQLSGAKNIQYF.

At least ten counts were recorded for this clonotype. The genes are TRBV29-1 and TRBJ1-2; a possible D gene is TRBD1 (5 bases). Germline CDR1 and CDR2: SQVTM and ANQGSEA. V was pared by 5 bases and J by 7 bases, with 11 bases between. The CDR3 loop spans 11 amino acids. CDR3 sequence (DNA): TGCAGCGTTCCGCGACAGAGTGGCTACACCTTC. This gives the protein CSVPRQSGYTF.